The 17 T cell receptor beta chains below all came from one sample that was sequenced in a study of shared clonotypes between healthy human individuals. The naive CD8 population came from CD45RO-negative cells selected for CCR7, without terminally differentiated effector memory CD45RA+ cells. Libraries were prepared by immunoSEQ multiplex PCR; TCRdb keeps only in-frame clonotypes and omits some of them. Of about 870,000 clones listed, about 92% are singletons. Sample: naive CD8+ T cells sorted from blood. The origin of the receptors is a man aged 25-45 years in good health.

The gene calls are TRBV7-9 and TRBJ2-1, with 15 bases matching TRBD2. The germline gives CDR1 SEHNR, CDR2 FQNEAQ (reference sequence). The V and J ends lost 11 bases and 0 bases, in that order; junction bases with no gene match: 11. CDR3 length: 18 amino acids. This CDR3 is CASFSGTSGRSSYNEQFF. CDR3 DNA sequence: TGTGCCTCATTCTCCGGGACTAGCGGGAGGAGCTCCTACAATGAGCAGTTCTTC.

The V gene is TRBV30, the J gene TRBJ2-5; D is unclear. Germline lookup yields CDR1 GTSNPN and CDR2 SVGIG (reference sequence). The CDR3 is 13 amino acids. Trimming removed 0 bases from V and 1 base from J, with 6 bases in between. The CDR3 loop reads CAWSVLIQETQYF. The CDR3, as DNA: TGTGCCTGGAGTGTACTTATCCAAGAGACCCAGTACTTC. Filled out from reference TRBV30 and TRBJ2-5, the complete variable domain reads SQTIHQWPATLVQPVGSPLSLECTVEGTSNPNLYWYRQAAGRGLQLLFYSVGIGQISSEVPQNLSASRPQDRQFILSSKKLLLSDSGFYLCAWSVLIQETQYFGPGTRLLVL.

The CDR3 protein is CASSIGPGQLLFSYNEQFF. CDR3 DNA: TGTGCCAGTAGTATAGGGCCAGGACAGCTACTCTTCTCCTACAATGAGCAGTTCTTC. V and J are TRBV19 and TRBJ2-1; possible D gene TRBD1, 6 bases. Germline-derived CDR1 and CDR2 are LNHDA and SQIVND (reference sequence). The CDR3 contains 19 residues. The V end lost 1 base, the J end lost 0 bases, and 19 bases lay between the germline ends.

The chain employs TRBV2 and TRBJ1-4; D unresolved. The V gene's germline CDR1 is SNHLY and CDR2 FYNNEI. The CDR3 is 16 amino acids. Trimming pared 1 base from V and 5 bases from J, leaving 14 bases between. Here the CDR3 DNA reads TGTGCCAGCAGTGAAGGGGGTTGGAACGTAAATGAAAAACTGTTTTTT. It specifies CASSEGGWNVNEKLFF.

The chain is built from TRBV7-8 and TRBJ1-4, with a tentative D call TRBD1 (6 bases). The CDR3 has 16 residues. Germline V gene sequence: CDR1 SGHVS, CDR2 FQNEAQ. The V end lost 5 bases, the J end lost 2 bases, and 15 bases lay between the germline ends. CDR3 loop: CASSQLEGGTNEKLFF. The DNA for the CDR3 is TGTGCCAGCAGCCAGCTCGAAGGGGGGACTAATGAAAAACTGTTTTTT. The full variable domain, rest sourced from reference TRBV7-8 and TRBJ1-4, is GAGVSQSPRYKVAKRGQDVALRCDPISGHVSLFWYQQALGQGPEFLTYFQNEAQLDKSGLPSDRFFAERPEGSVSTLKIQRTQQEDSAVYLCASSQLEGGTNEKLFFGSGTQLSVL.

This rearrangement joins TRBV4-2 to TRBJ2-1, with TRBD1 matching over 9 bases. The germline V gene has CDR1 LGHNA and CDR2 YNFKEQ. With 3 bases clipped from V and 0 bases from J, the junction kept 9 bases outside the gene matches. The CDR3 is made up of 18 amino acids. The CDR3 sequence is CASSQPGTGLSSYNEQFF. The CDR3 coding sequence is TGTGCCAGCAGCCAGCCAGGGACAGGGTTGAGCTCCTACAATGAGCAGTTCTTC.

This clone was detected once. This sequence joins TRBV7-9 and TRBJ1-1; D unresolved. The ends were cut back, 0 bases at V and 1 base at J, with 15 bases in the middle. Germline values: CDR1 SEHNR, CDR2 FQNEAQ (reference sequence). This CDR3 spans 17 amino acids. CDR3 loop: CASSLAPGVAENTEAFF. The CDR3 DNA is TGTGCCAGCAGCTTAGCGCCCGGGGTCGCGGAGAACACTGAAGCTTTCTTT.

CDR3 sequence reads: CASSPQGPYSNQPQHF. Here the CDR3 DNA reads TGTGCCAGCAGTCCACAGGGGCCTTATAGCAATCAGCCCCAGCATTTT. The chain uses TRBV2 and TRBJ1-5, with TRBD1 matching 7 bases. The germline V gene has CDR1 SNHLY and CDR2 FYNNEI. The CDR3 totals 16 residues. The junction had 7 bases not matched to a gene; V was cut back by 5 bases and J by 0 bases. The whole variable domain, remainder taken from reference TRBV2 and TRBJ1-5, is EPEVTQTPSHQVTQMGQEVILRCVPISNHLYFYWYRQILGQKVEFLVSFYNNEISEKSEIFDDQFSVERPDGSNFTLKIRSTKLEDSAMYFCASSPQGPYSNQPQHFGDGTRLSIL.

The chain joins TRBV9 to TRBJ2-7; D is uncertain. The germline CDR1 and CDR2 sequences are SGDLS and YYNGEE. Trimming pared 4 bases from V and 0 bases from J, leaving 14 bases between. This CDR3 comprises 15 residues. The CDR3 reads CASSPPASSSYEQYF. CDR3 DNA sequence: TGTGCCAGCAGCCCCCCGGCAAGTAGCTCCTACGAGCAGTACTTC.

Comment on this clone: With a far larger clone one base away, a read error is the likely cause. Other DNA sequences within the sample encode an identical CDR3. Written as DNA, the CDR3 is TGTGCCAGCAGCTTTGGAAGCTCCTACAATGAGCAGTTCTTC. As protein: CASSFGSSYNEQFF. The chain combines TRBV5-6 with TRBJ2-1; D gene unclear. V shed 2 bases and J shed 0 bases, with 6 bases lying between them. Germline V lookup: CDR1 SGHDT, CDR2 YYEEEE. This CDR3 has 14 amino acids. Together with reference TRBV5-6 and TRBJ2-1, the CDR3 gives the full variable domain: DAGVTQSPTHLIKTRGQQVTLRCSPKSGHDTVSWYQQALGQGPQFIFQYYEEEERQRGNFPDRFSGHQFPNYSSELNVNALLLGDSALYLCASSFGSSYNEQFFGPGTRLTVL.

This chain connects TRBV27 to TRBJ1-4, with 7 bases aligning to TRBD1. V shed 6 bases, J shed 4 bases, and the junction held 5 bases outside the gene matches. Germline V gene data show CDR1 as MNHEY and CDR2 as SMNVEV (reference sequence). The CDR3 sequence is 14 residues long. CDR3 in amino acids: CASRTGQINEKLFF. CDR3 sequence (DNA): TGTGCCAGCAGGACGGGACAGATTAATGAAAAACTGTTTTTT.

The chain is built from TRBV28 and TRBJ2-1; tentative D call: TRBD1 (5 bases). The germline V gene has CDR1 MDHEN and CDR2 SYDVKM. V was shortened by 10 bases and J by 6 bases, with 10 bases between the two germline ends. CDR3 length: 11 amino acids. Here the CDR3 reads CATTQGNEQFF. CDR3 in DNA: TGTGCCACCACTCAGGGCAATGAGCAGTTCTTC.

This chain joins TRBV27 and TRBJ2-7, with D maybe TRBD2 (6 bases). The CDR3 extends over 16 amino acids. Germline loops: CDR1 MNHEY, CDR2 SMNVEV (reference sequence). V lost 0 bases and J lost 0, with 12 bases in between. CDR3 loop: CASSLSEGRVSYEQYF. CDR3 sequence (DNA): TGTGCCAGCAGTTTATCGGAGGGTAGGGTCTCCTACGAGCAGTACTTC.

The V gene is TRBV9, the J gene TRBJ2-1; D is uncertain. The V and J ends lost 3 bases and 3 bases respectively, with 10 bases between them. This CDR3 has 14 amino acids. Germline loops: CDR1 SGDLS, CDR2 YYNGEE. The CDR3 reads CASSAPPLYNEQFF. The CDR3 DNA is TGTGCCAGCAGCGCCCCCCCACTCTACAATGAGCAGTTCTTC.

CDR3 loop: CSVETSGSRSDTQYF. The CDR3 DNA is TGCAGCGTTGAGACTAGCGGGAGTCGTAGTGATACGCAGTATTTT. The J gene is TRBJ2-3, the V gene TRBV29-1, with 12 bases aligning to TRBD2. V trimming: 3 bases; J trimming: 6 bases; junction bases outside the gene matches: 7. This CDR3 region has 15 residues. Looked up from germline, CDR1 is SQVTM and CDR2 is ANQGSEA.

This chain joins TRBV9 and TRBJ2-7; no definite D call. V shed 4 bases and J shed 6 bases, with 11 bases lying between them. The CDR3 runs 12 residues. Germline V gives CDR1 SGDLS, CDR2 YYNGEE. CDR3 sequence (DNA): TGTGCCAGCAGCCCATCCCTGGGCGAGCAGTACTTC. It codes for CASSPSLGEQYF.

The J gene is TRBJ1-1, the V gene TRBV18; possibly TRBD1 for D (5 bases). The V and J ends lost 0 bases and 5 bases respectively, with 13 bases between them. CDR1 is KGHSH and CDR2 is LQKENI in the germline V gene. This CDR3 has 15 residues. The CDR3, as DNA: TGTGCCAGCTCACCACCGATAGGGGTGGGTACTGAAGCTTTCTTT. This codes for CASSPPIGVGTEAFF.